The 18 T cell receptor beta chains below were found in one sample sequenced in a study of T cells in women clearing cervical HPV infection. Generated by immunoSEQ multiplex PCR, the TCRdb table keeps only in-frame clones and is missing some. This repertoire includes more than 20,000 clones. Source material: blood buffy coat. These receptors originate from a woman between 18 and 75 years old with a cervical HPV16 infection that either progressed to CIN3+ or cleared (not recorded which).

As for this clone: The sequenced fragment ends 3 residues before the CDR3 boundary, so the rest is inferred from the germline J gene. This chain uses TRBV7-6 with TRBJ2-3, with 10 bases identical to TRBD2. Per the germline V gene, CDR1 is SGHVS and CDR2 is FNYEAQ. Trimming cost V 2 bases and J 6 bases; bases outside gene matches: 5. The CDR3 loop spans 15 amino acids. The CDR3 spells CASSLSGGALDTQYF. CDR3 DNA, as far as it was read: TGTGCCAGCAGCTTAAGCGGGGGGGCATTGGATACG.

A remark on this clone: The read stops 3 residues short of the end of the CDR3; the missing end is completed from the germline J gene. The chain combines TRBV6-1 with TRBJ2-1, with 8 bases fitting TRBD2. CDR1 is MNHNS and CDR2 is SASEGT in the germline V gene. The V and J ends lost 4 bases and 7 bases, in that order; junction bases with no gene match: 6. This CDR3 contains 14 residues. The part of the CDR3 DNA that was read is TGTGCCAGCAGTGTTAGCGGGGAATTAAATGAG. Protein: CASSVSGELNE. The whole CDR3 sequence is CASSVSGELNEQFF.

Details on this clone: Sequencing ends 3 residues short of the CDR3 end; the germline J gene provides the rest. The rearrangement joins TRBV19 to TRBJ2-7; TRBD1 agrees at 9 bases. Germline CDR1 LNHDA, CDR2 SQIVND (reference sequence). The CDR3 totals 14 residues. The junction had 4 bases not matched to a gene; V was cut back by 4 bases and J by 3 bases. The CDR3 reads CASSTQDRGYEQYF. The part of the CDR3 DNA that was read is TGTGCCAGTAGTACCCAGGACAGGGGCTACGAG.

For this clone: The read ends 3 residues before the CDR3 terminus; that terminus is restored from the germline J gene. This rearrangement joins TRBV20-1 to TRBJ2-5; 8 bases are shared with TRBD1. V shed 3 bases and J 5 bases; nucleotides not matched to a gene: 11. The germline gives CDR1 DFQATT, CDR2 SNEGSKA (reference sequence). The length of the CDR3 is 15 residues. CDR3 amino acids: CSARPGTGIRETQYF. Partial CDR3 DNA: TGCAGTGCTAGGCCCGGGACAGGTATTCGGGAGACC.

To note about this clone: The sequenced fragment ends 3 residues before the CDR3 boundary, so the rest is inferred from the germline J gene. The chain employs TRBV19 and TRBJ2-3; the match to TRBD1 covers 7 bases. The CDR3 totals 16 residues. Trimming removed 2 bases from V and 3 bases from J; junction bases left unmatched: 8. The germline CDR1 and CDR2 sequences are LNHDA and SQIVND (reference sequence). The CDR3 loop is CASSIRRGSSTDTQYF. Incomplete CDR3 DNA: TGTGCCAGTAGTATACGCAGGGGGAGTAGTACAGATACG.

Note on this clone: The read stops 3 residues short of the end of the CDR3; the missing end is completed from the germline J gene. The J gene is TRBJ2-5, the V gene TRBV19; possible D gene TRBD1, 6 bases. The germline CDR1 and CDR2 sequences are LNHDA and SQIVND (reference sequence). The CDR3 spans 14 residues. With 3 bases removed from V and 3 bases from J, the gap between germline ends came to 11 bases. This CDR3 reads CASSMRGSEETQYF. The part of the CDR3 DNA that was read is TGTGCCAGTAGTATGAGGGGGTCAGAAGAGACC.

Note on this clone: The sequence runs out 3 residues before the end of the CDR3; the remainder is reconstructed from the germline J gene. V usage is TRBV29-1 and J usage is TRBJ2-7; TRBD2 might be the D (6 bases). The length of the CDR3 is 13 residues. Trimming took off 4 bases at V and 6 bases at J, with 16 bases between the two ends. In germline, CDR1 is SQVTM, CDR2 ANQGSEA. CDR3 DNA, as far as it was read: TGCAGCGTTGGAAATATACGGGGGAGCGAG. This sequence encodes CSVGNIRGSE. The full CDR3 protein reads CSVGNIRGSEQYF.

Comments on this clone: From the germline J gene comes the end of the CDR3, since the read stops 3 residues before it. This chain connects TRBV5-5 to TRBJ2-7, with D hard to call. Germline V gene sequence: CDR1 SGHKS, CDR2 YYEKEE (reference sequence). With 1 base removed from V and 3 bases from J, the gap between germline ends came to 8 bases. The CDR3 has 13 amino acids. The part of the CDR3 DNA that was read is TGTGCCAGCAGCTTGCAGAGCGTCTACGAG. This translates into CASSLQSVYE. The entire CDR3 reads CASSLQSVYEQYF.

The sequenced part of the CDR3 DNA is TGCAGTGCTATTCCTAGCACAGATACG. It codes for CSAIPSTDT. The whole CDR3 sequence is CSAIPSTDTQYF. V gene TRBV20-1 combines with J gene TRBJ2-3; D gene ambiguous. The observed sequence ends 3 residues before the CDR3 terminus, with the missing tail filled in from the germline J gene. The CDR3 contains 12 residues. Germline V gene data show CDR1 as DFQATT and CDR2 as SNEGSKA (reference sequence). V was trimmed by 4 bases and J by 0 bases, leaving 5 bases between them.

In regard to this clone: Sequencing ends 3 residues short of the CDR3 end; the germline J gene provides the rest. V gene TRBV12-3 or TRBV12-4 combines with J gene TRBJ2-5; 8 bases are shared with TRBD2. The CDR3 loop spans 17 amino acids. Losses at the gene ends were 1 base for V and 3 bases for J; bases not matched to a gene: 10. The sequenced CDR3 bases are TGTGCCAGCAGTTTAGATCGGGCGGGGGGACTAAAAGAGACC. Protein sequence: CASSLDRAGGLKET. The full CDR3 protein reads CASSLDRAGGLKETQYF.

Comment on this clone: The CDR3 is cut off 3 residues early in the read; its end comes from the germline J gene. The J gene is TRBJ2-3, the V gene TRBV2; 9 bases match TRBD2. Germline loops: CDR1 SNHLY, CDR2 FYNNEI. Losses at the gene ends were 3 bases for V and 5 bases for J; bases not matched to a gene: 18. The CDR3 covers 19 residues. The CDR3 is CASSEPLAGSPQRVDTQYF. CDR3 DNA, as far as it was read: TGTGCCAGCAGTGAGCCTCTAGCGGGATCACCCCAGCGGGTAGATACG. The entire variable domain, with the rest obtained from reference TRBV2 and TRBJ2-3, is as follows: EPEVTQTPSHQVTQMGQEVILRCVPISNHLYFYWYRQILGQKVEFLVSFYNNEISEKSEIFDDQFSVERPDGSNFTLKIRSTKLEDSAMYFCASSEPLAGSPQRVDTQYFGPGTRLTVL.

The CDR3 DNA, read in part, is TGTGCCAGCAGTGAAGGTGGTTTACTCGAG. Protein: CASSEGGLLE. In full, the CDR3 reads CASSEGGLLEQYF. The V and J genes are TRBV2 and TRBJ2-7, with D hard to call. Coverage ceases 3 residues before the CDR3 finishes, and the germline J gene fills in the end. The germline V gene encodes CDR1 SNHLY and CDR2 FYNNEI. The CDR3 extends over 13 amino acids. The germline V and J ends were trimmed by 1 base and 6 bases, with 10 bases remaining between them. Full variable domain (remainder filled in from reference TRBV2 and TRBJ2-7): EPEVTQTPSHQVTQMGQEVILRCVPISNHLYFYWYRQILGQKVEFLVSFYNNEISEKSEIFDDQFSVERPDGSNFTLKIRSTKLEDSAMYFCASSEGGLLEQYFGPGTRLTVT.

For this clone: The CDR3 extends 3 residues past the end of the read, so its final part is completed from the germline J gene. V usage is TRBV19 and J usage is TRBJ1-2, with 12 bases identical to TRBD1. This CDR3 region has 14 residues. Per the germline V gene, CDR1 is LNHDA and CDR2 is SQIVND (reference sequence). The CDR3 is CASSRDRGLEGYTF. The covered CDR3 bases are TGTGCCAGTAGTAGGGACAGGGGGCTGGAAGGC.

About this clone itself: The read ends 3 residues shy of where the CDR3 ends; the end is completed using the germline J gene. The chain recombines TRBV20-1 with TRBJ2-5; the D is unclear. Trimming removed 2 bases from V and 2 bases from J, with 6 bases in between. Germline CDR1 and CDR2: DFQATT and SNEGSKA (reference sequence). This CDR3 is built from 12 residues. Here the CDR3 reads CSARNYQETQYF. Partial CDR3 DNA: TGCAGTGCTAGAAACTATCAAGAGACC.

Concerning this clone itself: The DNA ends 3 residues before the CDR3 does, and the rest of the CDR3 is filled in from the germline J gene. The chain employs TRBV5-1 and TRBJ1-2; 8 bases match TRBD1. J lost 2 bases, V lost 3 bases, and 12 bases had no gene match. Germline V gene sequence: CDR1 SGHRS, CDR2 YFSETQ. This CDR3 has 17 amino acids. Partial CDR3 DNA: TGCGCCAGCAGCTCCTACCCGAACAGGGGGACGAACTATGGC. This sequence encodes CASSSYPNRGTNYG. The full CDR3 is CASSSYPNRGTNYGYTF.

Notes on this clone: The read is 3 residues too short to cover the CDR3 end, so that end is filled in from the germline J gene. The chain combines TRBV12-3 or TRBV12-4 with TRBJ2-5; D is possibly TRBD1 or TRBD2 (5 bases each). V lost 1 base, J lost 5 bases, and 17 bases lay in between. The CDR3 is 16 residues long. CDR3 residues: CASSLGTPRGAETQYF. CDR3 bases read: TGTGCCAGCAGTTTAGGGACACCAAGAGGGGCGGAGACC.

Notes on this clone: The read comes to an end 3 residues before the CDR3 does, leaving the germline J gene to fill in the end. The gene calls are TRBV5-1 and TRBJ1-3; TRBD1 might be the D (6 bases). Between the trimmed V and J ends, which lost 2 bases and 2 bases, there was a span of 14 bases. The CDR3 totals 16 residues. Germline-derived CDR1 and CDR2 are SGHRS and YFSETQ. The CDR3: CASSLRQTGTGNTIYF. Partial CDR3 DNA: TGCGCCAGCAGCTTAAGACAAACAGGGACTGGAAACACC.

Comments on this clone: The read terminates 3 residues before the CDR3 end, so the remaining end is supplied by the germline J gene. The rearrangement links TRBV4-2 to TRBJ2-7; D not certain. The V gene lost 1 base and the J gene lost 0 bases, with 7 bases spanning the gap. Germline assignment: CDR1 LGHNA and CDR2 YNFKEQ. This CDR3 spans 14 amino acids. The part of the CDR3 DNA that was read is TGTGCCAGCAGCCAAGGAGGCGGCTCCTACGAG. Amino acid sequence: CASSQGGGSYE. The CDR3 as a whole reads CASSQGGGSYEQYF.